This T cell receptor beta chain was sequenced during a study of post-analysis software for immune sequencing data (dated by TCRdb to between 2015 and 2016). For context, the study as a whole: Relapsing-remitting, secondary progressive and progressive-relapsing multiple sclerosis were recorded as disease courses, and subtype annotation was lacking for some patients. The multiple sclerosis patient repertoires were compared with approximately 11 previously published healthy control repertoires from donors aged 6 to 25 years. A subset of samples was prepared in parallel using single-end sample barcoding, then pooled and co-amplified after Illumina adapter ligation. The investigation overall reported the following: The control group was slightly older than the multiple sclerosis patient group. Patients showed significantly higher frequencies than controls for roughly five TRBV segments, among them TRBV5-6, TRBV5-1 and TRBV20-1. Normalized Chao1 diversity was significantly lower in multiple sclerosis patients than controls, suggesting substantial peripheral T-cell clonal expansion. Direct clustering with F measure showed strong co-clustering of samples prepared in the same batch, prompting a batch-effect correction.

Comments on this clonotype: The target of this receptor is not known. No base quality information exists; no much larger clone differs at one position.

The time point label, as the study defines it: second blood draw from one MS patient after hematopoietic stem cell transplantation. TCR beta repertoires were profiled from peripheral blood of roughly 13 young patients with multiple sclerosis to demonstrate the VDJtools post-analysis software. The multiple sclerosis patients were children and adolescents ranging in age from about 6 to 17 years. The germline V gene supplies CDR1 SGHDN and CDR2 FVKESK. From the cysteine through the phenylalanine, the CDR3 covers 14 amino acids. CDR3 DNA is the only sequence kept; it has 42 bases, read in frame from the first base. The junction shows trimming of 10 bases on V and 3 bases on J, plus 16 bases between the germline ends. The library was obtained by PCR. Sequencing was performed on an Illumina HiSeq 2500. To reduce PCR and sequencing biases, unique molecular identifiers were incorporated into the TCR beta cDNA libraries. Per 1 to 10 million input T cells, roughly 0.5 million cDNA molecules were obtained, such that each molecule approximated one T cell. The patient libraries were prepared and sequenced using the same protocol as the earlier healthy control dataset. Samples belonging to the same batch were prepared together, multiplexed and sequenced on a shared HiSeq lane. As for the authors' bioinformatics: Raw barcoded reads were processed with MIGEC, discarding single-read molecular identifier groups before consensus assembly and CDR3 extraction. Clonotype tables were post-analysed with VDJtools, normalizing diversity by down-sampling all datasets to the smallest sample size. In repertoire overlap clustering, CDR3 amino acid sequences, but not nucleotide sequences, were matched to correct batch-related cross-sample contamination. TCRdb passed the public sequencing reads through fastp at Q25 and MiXCR, retaining productive beta sequences. Rows are combined by CDR3 protein, so each entry shows the most common genes and DNA. It is TCRdb's table, rather than the study itself, that gives the V and J calls and clone size. The sample has 150,000 to 200,000 distinct CDR3 sequences on record, roughly 35% of them singletons. The ten largest account for about 26% of the sample.

Sequencing used blood, obtained after autologous hematopoietic stem cell transplantation. Rearrangement joined TRBV14 to TRBJ2-1; no D gene is confidently identified. This clonotype originated in a girl between 5 and 17 years old with multiple sclerosis. Donor details come from another sample of the same person, matched by shared clones. CDR3 protein: CATKPVPLYNEQFF. The DNA reads TGTGCCACCAAACCGGTACCACTCTACAATGAGCAGTTCTTC.